This TCR beta chain was sequenced for a study of cytomegalovirus exposure and HLA in healthy donors. General observations from the study: Most TCR sequences were rare, but some public TCRs occurred in many donors. The study put 150 or so TCR beta chains on its list as cytomegalovirus-associated. The classifier, whose performance was assessed in both the original and validation cohorts, reportedly diagnosed cytomegalovirus status with high specificity and sensitivity.

For this clone: The antigen is unknown.

CDR1 is MNHNS, CDR2 SASEGT, per germline. The CDR3 extends over 15 amino acids. V lost 4 bases to trimming and J lost 1 base, with 12 bases between them. Sequencing used immunoSEQ multiplex PCR; TCRdb keeps in-frame clones, though not all of them. The table shows roughly 150,000 clones, with about 89% occurring only once. The validation cohort, a group of under 150 subjects, included the donors and was separate from the roughly 670-subject first cohort. Sequencing input: PBMCs. The V gene is TRBV6-1, the J gene TRBJ2-3, with D possibly TRBD2 on 6 matching bases. The clonotype was recovered from a woman aged 18-29 years in good health and CMV-seropositive. The CDR3 sequence is CASSVGLSRTDTQYF. CDR3 bases: TGTGCCAGCAGTGTGGGACTCTCGCGCACAGATACGCAGTATTTT.